The T cell receptor beta chain under discussion was sequenced for a study of naive and memory T cell subsets. Points from the study as a whole: TCR abundance followed a power law differing between naive and memory subsets. From naive to CM, EM and EMRA, diversity decreased and Gini increased.

The CDR3 length is 14 residues. Trimming took off 5 bases at V and 7 bases at J, with 18 bases between the two ends. The V gene's germline CDR1 is DFQATT and CDR2 SNEGSKA (reference sequence). As regards this clonotype: What it recognizes is unknown.

The beta constant-region primer was an equimolar mix of two oligonucleotides covering TRBC1 and TRBC2. Four rounds of PCR amplified the ligated cDNA using nested alpha and beta constant-region primers plus SP2. TCRdb fed the UMI-ligation and nested PCR reads into MiXCR, producing one record per CDR3 protein. The top ten clones hold about 0.93% of a sample with tens of thousands of distinct CDR3 sequences, under 15% of them seen once. The sample comprised central memory CD4+ T cells from blood. The source is a human donor in good health. J is TRBJ2-1 and V is TRBV20-1; TRBD2 might be the D (6 bases). This chain's CDR3 is CSAPTVGGANEQFF. For the CDR3, the DNA is TGCAGTGCTCCCACCGTGGGGGGAGCGAATGAGCAGTTCTTC.